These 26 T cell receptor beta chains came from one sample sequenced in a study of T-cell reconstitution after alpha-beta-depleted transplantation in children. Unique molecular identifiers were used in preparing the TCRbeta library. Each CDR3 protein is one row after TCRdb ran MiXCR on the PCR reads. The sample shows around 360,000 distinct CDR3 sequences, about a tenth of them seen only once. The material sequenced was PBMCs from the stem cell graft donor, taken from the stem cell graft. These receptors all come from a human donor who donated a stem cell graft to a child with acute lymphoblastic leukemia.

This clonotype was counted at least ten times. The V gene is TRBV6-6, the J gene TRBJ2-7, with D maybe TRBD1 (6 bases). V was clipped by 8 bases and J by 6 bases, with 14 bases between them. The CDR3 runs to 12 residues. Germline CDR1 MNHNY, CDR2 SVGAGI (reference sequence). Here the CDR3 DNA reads TGTGCCAGCGCTCAGGGGTTCGTCGAGCAGTACTTC. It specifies CASAQGFVEQYF.

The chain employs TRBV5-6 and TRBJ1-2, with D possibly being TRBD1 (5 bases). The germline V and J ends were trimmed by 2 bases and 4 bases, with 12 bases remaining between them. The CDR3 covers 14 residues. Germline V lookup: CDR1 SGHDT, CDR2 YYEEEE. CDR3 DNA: TGTGCCAGCAGCTTACCGGGACGGTCCTATGGCTACACCTTC. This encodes CASSLPGRSYGYTF.

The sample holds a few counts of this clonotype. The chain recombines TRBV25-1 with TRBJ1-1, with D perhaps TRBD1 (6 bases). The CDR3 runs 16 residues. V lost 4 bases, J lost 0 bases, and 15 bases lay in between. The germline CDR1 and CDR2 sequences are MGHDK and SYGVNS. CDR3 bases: TGTGCCAGCAGTGGTCGGGGGCGAGATATGAACACTGAAGCTTTCTTT. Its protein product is CASSGRGRDMNTEAFF.

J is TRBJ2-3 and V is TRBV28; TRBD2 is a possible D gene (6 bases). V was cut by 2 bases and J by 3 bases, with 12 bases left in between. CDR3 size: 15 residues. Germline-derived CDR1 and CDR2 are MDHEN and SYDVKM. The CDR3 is CASSLPGSGTDTQYF. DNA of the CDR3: TGTGCCAGCAGTTTACCCGGGAGCGGGACAGATACGCAGTATTTT.

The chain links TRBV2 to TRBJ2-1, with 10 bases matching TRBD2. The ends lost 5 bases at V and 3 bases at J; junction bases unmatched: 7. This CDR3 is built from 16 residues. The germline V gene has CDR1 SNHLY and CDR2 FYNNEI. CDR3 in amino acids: CASSPLTSGIYNEQFF. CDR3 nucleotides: TGTGCCAGCAGTCCCCTAACTAGCGGGATCTACAATGAGCAGTTCTTC.

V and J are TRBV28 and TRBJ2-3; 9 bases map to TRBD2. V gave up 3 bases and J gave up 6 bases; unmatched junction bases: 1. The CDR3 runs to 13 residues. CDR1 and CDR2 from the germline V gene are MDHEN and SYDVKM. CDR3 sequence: CASSLSGGDTQYF. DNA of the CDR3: TGTGCCAGCAGTTTGAGCGGGGGGGATACGCAGTATTTT.

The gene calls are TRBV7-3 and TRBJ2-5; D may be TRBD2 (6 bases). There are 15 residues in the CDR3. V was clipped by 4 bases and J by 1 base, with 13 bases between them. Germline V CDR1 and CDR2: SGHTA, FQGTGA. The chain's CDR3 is CASSWGVAPQETQYF. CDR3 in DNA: TGTGCCAGCAGCTGGGGGGTCGCCCCCCAAGAGACCCAGTACTTC.

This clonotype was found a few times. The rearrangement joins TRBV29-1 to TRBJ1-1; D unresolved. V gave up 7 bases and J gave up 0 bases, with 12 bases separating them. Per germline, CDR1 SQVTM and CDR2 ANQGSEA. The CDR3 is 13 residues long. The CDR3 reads CSADNGVNTEAFF. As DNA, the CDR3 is TGCAGCGCAGACAACGGAGTGAACACTGAAGCTTTCTTT.

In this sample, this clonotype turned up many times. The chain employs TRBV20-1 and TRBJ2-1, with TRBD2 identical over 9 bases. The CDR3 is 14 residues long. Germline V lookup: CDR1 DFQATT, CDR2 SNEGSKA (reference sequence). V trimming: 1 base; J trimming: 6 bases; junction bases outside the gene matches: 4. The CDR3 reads CSARGLAGTNEQFF. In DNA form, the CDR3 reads TGCAGTGCTAGAGGGCTAGCGGGGACCAATGAGCAGTTCTTC.

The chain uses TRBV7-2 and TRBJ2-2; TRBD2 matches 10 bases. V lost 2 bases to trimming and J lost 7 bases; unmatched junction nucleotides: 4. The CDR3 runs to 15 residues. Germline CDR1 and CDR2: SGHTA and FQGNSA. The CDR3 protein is CASSLLAGVVGELFF. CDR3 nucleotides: TGTGCCAGCAGCTTACTAGCGGGAGTGGTCGGGGAGCTGTTTTTT.

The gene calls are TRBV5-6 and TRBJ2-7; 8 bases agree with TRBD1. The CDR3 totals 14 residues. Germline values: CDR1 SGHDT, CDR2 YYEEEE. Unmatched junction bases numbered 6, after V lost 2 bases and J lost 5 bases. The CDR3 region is CASSFWTGPNEQYF. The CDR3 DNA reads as TGTGCCAGCAGCTTCTGGACAGGGCCCAACGAGCAGTACTTC. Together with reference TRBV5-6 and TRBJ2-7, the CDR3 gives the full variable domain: DAGVTQSPTHLIKTRGQQVTLRCSPKSGHDTVSWYQQALGQGPQFIFQYYEEEERQRGNFPDRFSGHQFPNYSSELNVNALLLGDSALYLCASSFWTGPNEQYFGPGTRLTVT.

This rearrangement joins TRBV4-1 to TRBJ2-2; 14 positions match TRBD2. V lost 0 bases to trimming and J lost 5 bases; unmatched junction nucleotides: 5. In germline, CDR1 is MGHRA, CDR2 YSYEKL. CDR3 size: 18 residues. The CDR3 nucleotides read TGCGCCAGCAGCCAAGAAGGACTAGCGGGAGGCAGGACCGGGGAGCTGTTTTTT. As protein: CASSQEGLAGGRTGELFF.

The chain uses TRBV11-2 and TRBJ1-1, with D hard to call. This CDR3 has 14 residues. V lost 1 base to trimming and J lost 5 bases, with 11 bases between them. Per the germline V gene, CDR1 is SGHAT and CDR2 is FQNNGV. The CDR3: CASSLVVRGTEAFF. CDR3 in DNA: TGTGCCAGCAGCTTAGTTGTGCGGGGAACTGAAGCTTTCTTT.

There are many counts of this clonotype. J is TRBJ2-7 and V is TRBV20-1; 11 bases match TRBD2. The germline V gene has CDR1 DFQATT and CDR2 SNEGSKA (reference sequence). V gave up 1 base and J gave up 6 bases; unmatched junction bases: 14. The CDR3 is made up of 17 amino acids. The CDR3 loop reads CSARGPSGRHLGGEQYF. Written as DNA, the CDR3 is TGCAGTGCTAGAGGGCCTAGCGGGAGGCACCTAGGAGGCGAGCAGTACTTC.

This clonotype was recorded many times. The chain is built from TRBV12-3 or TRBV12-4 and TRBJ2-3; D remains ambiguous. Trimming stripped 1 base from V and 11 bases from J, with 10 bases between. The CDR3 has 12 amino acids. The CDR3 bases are TGTGCCAGCAGTTTAGTGGCAGGTCAGCAGTATTTT. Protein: CASSLVAGQQYF.

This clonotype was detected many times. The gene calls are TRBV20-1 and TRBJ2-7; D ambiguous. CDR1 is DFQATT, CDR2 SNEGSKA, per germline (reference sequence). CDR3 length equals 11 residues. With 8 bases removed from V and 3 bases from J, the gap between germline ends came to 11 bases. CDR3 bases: TGCAGTCCCCTAACGGGCTACGAGCAGTACTTC. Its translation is CSPLTGYEQYF.

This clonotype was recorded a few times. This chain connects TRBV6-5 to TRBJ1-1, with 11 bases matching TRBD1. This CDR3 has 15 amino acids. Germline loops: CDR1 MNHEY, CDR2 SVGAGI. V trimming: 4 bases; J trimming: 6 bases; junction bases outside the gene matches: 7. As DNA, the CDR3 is TGTGCCAGCAGTTTAAGGACAGGGGGCTTCGCTGAAGCTTTCTTT. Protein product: CASSLRTGGFAEAFF.

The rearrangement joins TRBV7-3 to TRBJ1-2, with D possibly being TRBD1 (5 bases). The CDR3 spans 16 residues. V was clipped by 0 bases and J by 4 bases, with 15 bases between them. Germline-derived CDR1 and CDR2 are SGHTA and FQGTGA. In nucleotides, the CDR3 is TGTGCCAGCAGCTTAACCTATCAGGCAGGGATCTATGGCTACACCTTC. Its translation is CASSLTYQAGIYGYTF.

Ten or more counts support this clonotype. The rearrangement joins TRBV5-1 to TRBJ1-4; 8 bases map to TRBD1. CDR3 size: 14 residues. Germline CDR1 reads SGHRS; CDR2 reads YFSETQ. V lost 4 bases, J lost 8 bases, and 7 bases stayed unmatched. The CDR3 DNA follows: TGCGCCAGCAGCCCCAGGACAGGGAGAGAAAAACTGTTTTTT. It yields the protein CASSPRTGREKLFF.

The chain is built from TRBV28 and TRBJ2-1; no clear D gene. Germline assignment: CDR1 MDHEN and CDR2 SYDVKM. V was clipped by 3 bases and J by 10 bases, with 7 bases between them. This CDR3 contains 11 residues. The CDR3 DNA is TGTGCCAGCAGTTTGAATGGGGAGCAGTTCTTC. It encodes CASSLNGEQFF.

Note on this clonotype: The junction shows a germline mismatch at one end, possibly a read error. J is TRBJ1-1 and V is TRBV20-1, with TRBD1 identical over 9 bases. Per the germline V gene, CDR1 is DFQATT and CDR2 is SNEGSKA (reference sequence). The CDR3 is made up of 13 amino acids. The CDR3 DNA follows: TGCAGCGCCCCACGGGACAGGGTCACTGAAGCTTTCTTC. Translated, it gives CSAPRDRVTEAFF.

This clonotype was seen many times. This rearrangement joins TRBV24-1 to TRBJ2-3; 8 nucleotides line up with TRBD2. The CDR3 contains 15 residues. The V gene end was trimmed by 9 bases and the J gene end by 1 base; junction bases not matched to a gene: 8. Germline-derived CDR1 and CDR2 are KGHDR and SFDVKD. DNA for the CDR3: TGTGCCACCCGTATAGCGGGAAGCCGCACAGATACGCAGTATTTT. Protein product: CATRIAGSRTDTQYF.

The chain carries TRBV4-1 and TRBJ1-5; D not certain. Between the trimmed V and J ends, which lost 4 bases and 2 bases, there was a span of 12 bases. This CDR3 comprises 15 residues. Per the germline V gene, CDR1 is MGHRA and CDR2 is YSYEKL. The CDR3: CASSLTDVGNQPQHF. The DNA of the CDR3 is TGCGCCAGCAGCCTGACGGACGTTGGCAATCAGCCCCAGCATTTT.

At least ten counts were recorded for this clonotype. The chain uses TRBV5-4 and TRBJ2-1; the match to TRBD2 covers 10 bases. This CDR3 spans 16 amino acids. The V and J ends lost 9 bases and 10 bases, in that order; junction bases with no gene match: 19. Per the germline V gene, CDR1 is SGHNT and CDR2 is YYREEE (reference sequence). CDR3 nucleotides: TGTGCCACCGGAATTACCTCCGGACTAGCGGTCCGGGAGCAGTTCTTC. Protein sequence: CATGITSGLAVREQFF.

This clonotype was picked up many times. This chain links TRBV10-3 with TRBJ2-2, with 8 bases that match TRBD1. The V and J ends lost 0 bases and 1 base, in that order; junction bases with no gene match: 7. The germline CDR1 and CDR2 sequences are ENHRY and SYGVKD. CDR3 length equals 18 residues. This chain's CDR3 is CAISESTGESGNTGELFF. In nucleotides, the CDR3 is TGTGCCATCAGTGAGTCGACAGGGGAATCAGGGAACACCGGGGAGCTGTTTTTT.

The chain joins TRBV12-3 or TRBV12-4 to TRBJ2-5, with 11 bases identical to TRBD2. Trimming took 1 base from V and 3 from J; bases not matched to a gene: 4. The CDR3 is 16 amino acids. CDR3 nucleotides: TGTGCCAGCAGTTTAGGGGGACTAGCGGATGAAGAGACCCAGTACTTC. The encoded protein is CASSLGGLADEETQYF.